One sample yielded the 26 T cell receptor beta chains listed below, sequenced in a study of T cells in narcolepsy. TCRdb's copy holds only in-frame clones and misses some; the assay was immunoSEQ multiplex PCR. The sample includes under 35,000 clones, roughly 90% of them seen just once. The sequenced material came from CD45RA- memory CD4+ T cells from PBMCs. The receptors come from a human donor with narcolepsy.

The rearrangement links TRBV5-1 to TRBJ1-3; 8 bases are shared with TRBD1. Germline V lookup: CDR1 SGHRS, CDR2 YFSETQ. This CDR3 is built from 16 residues. Trimming cost V 1 base and J 2 bases; bases outside gene matches: 5. CDR3 amino acids: CASSLQATGAGNTIYF. CDR3 nucleotides: TGCGCCAGCAGCTTGCAGGCGACAGGGGCTGGAAACACCATATATTTT.

The gene calls are TRBV9 and TRBJ2-2; no definite D call. V was trimmed by 3 bases and J by 0 bases, leaving 6 bases between them. CDR1 SGDLS and CDR2 YYNGEE come from the germline V gene. This CDR3 is 14 amino acids long. CDR3 sequence (DNA): TGTGCCAGCAGCGACAACGCGAACACCGGGGAGCTGTTTTTT. This gives the protein CASSDNANTGELFF. Based on the CDR3 plus reference TRBV9 and TRBJ2-2, the full variable domain is DSGVTQTPKHLITATGQRVTLRCSPRSGDLSVYWYQQSLDQGLQFLIQYYNGEERAKGNILERFSAQQFPDLHSELNLSSLELGDSALYFCASSDNANTGELFFGEGSRLTVL.

This clone appeared a single time. The rearrangement uses TRBV19 and TRBJ1-1; the match to TRBD1 covers 7 bases. Germline loops: CDR1 LNHDA, CDR2 SQIVND (reference sequence). V dropped 5 bases and J dropped 0; count of bases not matched to a gene: 12. This CDR3 contains 17 residues. The CDR3 protein is CASSPRDRLVMNTEAFF. The CDR3 DNA follows: TGTGCCAGTAGTCCCAGGGACAGATTAGTTATGAACACTGAAGCTTTCTTT.

This clone was observed a single time. V gene TRBV7-9 combines with J gene TRBJ2-7, with 11 positions matching TRBD2. Germline V gene lookup returns CDR1 SEHNR and CDR2 FQNEAQ (reference sequence). The CDR3 totals 16 residues. Losses at the gene ends were 6 bases for V and 2 bases for J; bases not matched to a gene: 9. The CDR3 spells CASSLFTSGGTYEQYF. The CDR3 nucleotides read TGTGCCAGCAGTCTCTTTACTAGCGGGGGAACCTACGAGCAGTACTTC.

The chain uses TRBV6-1 and TRBJ1-2, with D perhaps TRBD1 (5 bases). Trimming left V 4 bases short and J 0 bases short, with 6 bases between. The CDR3 covers 13 residues. The germline V gene encodes CDR1 MNHNS and CDR2 SASEGT. CDR3 residues: CASSAGANYGYTF. Written as DNA, the CDR3 is TGTGCCAGCAGTGCGGGGGCTAACTATGGCTACACCTTC.

The rearrangement links TRBV19 to TRBJ1-2, with TRBD1 identical over 9 bases. Germline V gene lookup returns CDR1 LNHDA and CDR2 SQIVND (reference sequence). CDR3 length: 14 residues. Trimming took 7 bases from V and 8 from J; bases not matched to a gene: 11. The CDR3 sequence is CASTSHSGTGGYTF. CDR3 bases: TGTGCCAGTACTTCCCATTCCGGGACAGGGGGCTACACCTTC.

V gene TRBV2 combines with J gene TRBJ1-4, with D hard to call. This CDR3 spans 13 amino acids. Germline V CDR1 and CDR2: SNHLY, FYNNEI. Deletions cut 6 bases from V and 5 bases from J, with 10 bases between. CDR3 nucleotides: TGTGCCAGCAGCGGGCAGGAGAATGAAAAACTGTTTTTT. Amino acids: CASSGQENEKLFF.

This chain uses TRBV29-1 with TRBJ2-7; TRBD2 matches at 9 bases. Germline CDR1 and CDR2: SQVTM and ANQGSEA. The CDR3 sequence is 14 residues long. J gave up 2 bases and V 6 bases, and 8 bases lay outside the gene matches. The CDR3 sequence: CSVQRAGGPYEQYF. CDR3 in DNA: TGCAGCGTGCAACGGGCGGGAGGGCCCTACGAGCAGTACTTC.

The rearrangement uses TRBV14 and TRBJ2-7; 7 nucleotides line up with TRBD2. CDR3 length: 14 residues. The V segment lost 6 bases and the J segment 2 bases; nucleotides outside the gene matches: 7. Germline V gene lookup returns CDR1 SGHDN and CDR2 FVKESK. The CDR3: CASSPWGGAYEQYF. The CDR3 nucleotides are TGTGCCAGCAGTCCTTGGGGGGGGGCCTACGAGCAGTACTTC.

The rearrangement links TRBV7-8 to TRBJ2-2, with D possibly TRBD2 on 5 matching bases. Trimming left V 5 bases short and J 3 bases short, with 16 bases between. CDR3 size: 16 residues. Germline CDR1 is SGHVS and CDR2 is FQNEAQ. In DNA, the CDR3 is TGTGCCAGCAGCCCATACAGTCGTAGCGACACCGGGGAGCTGTTTTTT. Translation: CASSPYSRSDTGELFF.

This clone was seen only once. The J gene is TRBJ2-1, the V gene TRBV11-2, with 11 bases that match TRBD2. V lost 6 bases and J lost 9; bases outside the gene matches: 10. The germline CDR1 and CDR2 sequences are SGHAT and FQNNGV. The length of the CDR3 is 15 residues. In nucleotides, the CDR3 is TGTGCCAGCAGAAGATTAGCGGGAGGGCTCAGTGAGCAGTTCTTC. Translated: CASRRLAGGLSEQFF.

In regard to this clone: This sample also contains other DNA sequences that code for the same CDR3. V gene TRBV7-9 combines with J gene TRBJ1-4; TRBD1 matches 9 bases. Germline CDR1 SEHNR, CDR2 FQNEAQ (reference sequence). Losses at the gene ends were 5 bases for V and 11 bases for J; bases not matched to a gene: 9. The CDR3 extends over 14 amino acids. The CDR3 nucleotides read TGTGCCAGCAGCCAGGGACAGGGTCGGGAGAAACTGTTTTTT. Its translation is CASSQGQGREKLFF. The whole variable domain, remainder taken from reference TRBV7-9 and TRBJ1-4, is DTGVSQNPRHKITKRGQNVTFRCDPISEHNRLYWYRQTLGQGPEFLTYFQNEAQLEKSRLLSDRFSAERPKGSFSTLEIQRTEQGDSAMYLCASSQGQGREKLFFGSGTQLSVL.

The V gene is TRBV30, the J gene TRBJ2-5, with D tentatively TRBD2 (6 bases). Germline-derived CDR1 and CDR2 are GTSNPN and SVGIG (reference sequence). The germline V and J ends were trimmed by 1 base and 5 bases, with 14 bases remaining between them. This CDR3 comprises 14 residues. Here the CDR3 reads CAWSGGDGLETQYF. The DNA of the CDR3 is TGTGCCTGGAGTGGGGGGGACGGCTTGGAGACCCAGTACTTC.

The gene calls are TRBV5-1 and TRBJ1-1; D might be TRBD1 (6 bases). In germline, CDR1 is SGHRS, CDR2 YFSETQ. The CDR3 totals 15 residues. Trimming removed 6 bases at V and 8 bases at J, with 23 bases between. This chain's CDR3 is CASKLDQTGKEEAFF. For the CDR3, the DNA is TGCGCCAGCAAACTCGATCAAACAGGGAAGGAAGAAGCTTTCTTT.

V usage is TRBV27 and J usage is TRBJ1-1; the D is unclear. The CDR3 extends over 14 amino acids. In germline, CDR1 is MNHEY, CDR2 SMNVEV (reference sequence). Trimming removed 3 bases at V and 1 base at J, with 9 bases between. The CDR3 loop is CASSFRGRNTEAFF. The CDR3 nucleotides read TGTGCCAGCAGTTTCCGGGGAAGGAACACTGAAGCTTTCTTT.

J is TRBJ2-3 and V is TRBV9; 12 nucleotides line up with TRBD2. This CDR3 is built from 16 residues. The J segment lost 7 bases and the V segment lost 3 bases, leaving 9 bases of the junction unmatched. The germline V gene has CDR1 SGDLS and CDR2 YYNGEE. The CDR3 sequence is CASSAGTSGSTHTQYF. The CDR3 DNA reads TGTGCCAGCAGCGCGGGGACTAGCGGGTCCACCCATACGCAGTATTTT. Combining the CDR3 with reference TRBV9 and TRBJ2-3 gives the whole variable domain DSGVTQTPKHLITATGQRVTLRCSPRSGDLSVYWYQQSLDQGLQFLIQYYNGEERAKGNILERFSAQQFPDLHSELNLSSLELGDSALYFCASSAGTSGSTHTQYFGPGTRLTVL.

V and J are TRBV6-5 and TRBJ2-3; the D gene is possibly TRBD2 (6 bases). Germline lookup yields CDR1 MNHEY and CDR2 SVGAGI. V gave up 6 bases and J gave up 6 bases, with 7 bases separating them. This CDR3 is 11 amino acids long. In DNA form, the CDR3 reads TGTGCCAGCAGACGGGGGGATACGCAGTATTTT. Encoded protein: CASRRGDTQYF.

CDR3 residues: CASSLLATGIGSGANVLTF. As DNA, the CDR3 is TGCGCCAGCAGCCTCCTAGCGACAGGTATTGGCTCTGGGGCCAACGTCCTGACTTTC. V is TRBV5-1 and J is TRBJ2-6; the D call may be TRBD1 or TRBD2 (6 bases each). The CDR3 covers 19 residues. Germline V gives CDR1 SGHRS, CDR2 YFSETQ. V was trimmed by 4 bases and J by 0 bases, leaving 20 bases between them.

This clone occurred once. The chain recombines TRBV7-8 with TRBJ1-6; maybe TRBD1 (5 bases). This CDR3 has 15 residues. Trimming cost V 5 bases and J 7 bases, with 15 bases left between them. Germline V gives CDR1 SGHVS, CDR2 FQNEAQ. The CDR3 sequence: CASSPTGTGNSPLHF. CDR3 in DNA: TGTGCCAGCAGCCCCACCGGGACTGGAAATTCACCCCTCCACTTT.

The chain is built from TRBV7-2 and TRBJ1-1; tentatively, D is TRBD1 (6 bases). CDR1 is SGHTA, CDR2 FQGNSA, per germline. V was trimmed by 5 bases and J by 8 bases, leaving 18 bases between them. The CDR3 runs 14 residues. CDR3 loop: CASSTISGDREAFF. DNA of the CDR3: TGTGCCAGCAGCACTATCTCAGGGGATAGGGAAGCTTTCTTT.

This chain links TRBV4-1 with TRBJ2-5; 13 bases line up with TRBD2. Trimming took 4 bases from V and 2 from J; bases not matched to a gene: 4. Per the germline V gene, CDR1 is MGHRA and CDR2 is YSYEKL. This CDR3 has 16 amino acids. The CDR3 loop is CASSPGLAGLQETQYF. The CDR3 coding sequence is TGCGCCAGCAGCCCGGGACTAGCGGGGCTACAAGAGACCCAGTACTTC.

This clone came up a few times. The chain combines TRBV6-5 with TRBJ2-7; no reliable D call. The V and J ends lost 0 bases and 2 bases respectively, with 11 bases between them. The V gene's germline CDR1 is MNHEY and CDR2 SVGAGI. This CDR3 spans 15 amino acids. The DNA for the CDR3 is TGTGCCAGCAGTTACTCGTTGACTCGCCCCTACGAGCAGTACTTC. The encoded protein is CASSYSLTRPYEQYF.

J is TRBJ2-1 and V is TRBV6-6; D unclear. The germline V and J ends were trimmed by 2 bases and 1 base, with 12 bases remaining between them. The germline CDR1 and CDR2 sequences are MNHNY and SVGAGI (reference sequence). This CDR3 comprises 16 residues. CDR3 amino acids: CASSYRTVISYNEQFF. The CDR3, as DNA: TGTGCCAGCAGTTACAGGACGGTGATATCCTACAATGAGCAGTTCTTC.

The rearrangement joins TRBV10-3 to TRBJ2-5; 9 bases fit TRBD1. The CDR3 runs to 14 residues. Germline CDR1 is ENHRY and CDR2 is SYGVKD. V was pared by 10 bases and J by 5 bases, with 11 bases of the junction left unmatched. CDR3 nucleotides: TGTGCCACCGATAAAGGACAGGGGTGGGAGACCCAGTACTTC. This gives the protein CATDKGQGWETQYF.

The chain links TRBV7-2 to TRBJ2-2, with 7 bases aligning to TRBD2. V lost 4 bases to trimming and J lost 6 bases; unmatched junction nucleotides: 11. Looked up from germline, CDR1 is SGHTA and CDR2 is FQGNSA. CDR3 length equals 16 residues. CDR3 protein: CASSSSGAFFPGELFF. The CDR3 region has the DNA TGTGCCAGCAGCTCCAGCGGGGCGTTTTTTCCCGGGGAGCTGTTTTTT.

V is TRBV27 and J is TRBJ1-5; maybe TRBD1 (5 bases). CDR1 and CDR2 (germline): MNHEY, SMNVEV (reference sequence). V lost 4 bases and J lost 4, with 11 bases in between. The CDR3 is 14 residues long. CDR3 DNA: TGTGCCAGCAGTTCAGGGCGGGGGAATCAGCCCCAGCATTTT. It codes for CASSSGRGNQPQHF.